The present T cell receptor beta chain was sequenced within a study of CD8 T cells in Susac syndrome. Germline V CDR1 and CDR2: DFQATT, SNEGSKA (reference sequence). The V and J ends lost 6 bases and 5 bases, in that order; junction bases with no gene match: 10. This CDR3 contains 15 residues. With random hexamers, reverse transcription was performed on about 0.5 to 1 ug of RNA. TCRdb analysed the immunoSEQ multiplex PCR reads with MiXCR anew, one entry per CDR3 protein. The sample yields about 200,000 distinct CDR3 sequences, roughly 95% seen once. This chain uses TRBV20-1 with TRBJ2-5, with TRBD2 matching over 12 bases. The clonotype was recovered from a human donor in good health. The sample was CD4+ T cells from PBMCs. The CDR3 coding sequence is TGCAGTGCCAAGACTAGCGGGGGTTTCGCGGAGACCCAGTACTTC. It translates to CSAKTSGGFAETQYF.